This is a list of T cell receptor beta chains from one sample in a study of PD-1 blockade in classical Hodgkin lymphoma. Some clones are missing from TCRdb's copy, which holds only in-frame ones; the method was immunoSEQ multiplex PCR. In the table there are about 20,000 clones, roughly 73% of which are singletons. The sample consisted of peripheral blood mononuclear cells (PBMCs), taken before the second cycle of nivolumab. The receptor set was obtained from a human donor with classical Hodgkin lymphoma. CDR3s leave out the opening cysteine and the closing phenylalanine or tryptophan. Fields, in order: V gene, D gene, CDR3 length, CDR3 protein. The D gene is left open where the match is weak.

>TRBV2|NA|11
ASSEALQWAQY
>TRBV7-8|NA|10
ASTPLGGTQY
>TRBV7-2|NA|9
ASSLVYEQF
>TRBV6-6|NA|11
ASSYSKNTEAF
>TRBV30|TRBD2|11
AWSVSGNYEQY
>TRBV6-5|TRBD1|13
ASTPGPGGGNTIY
>TRBV5-1|TRBD1|12
ASSLAQGAYEQY
>TRBV5-1|NA|14
ASNLDRGNLGNEQF
>TRBV7-9|NA|10
ASSLWSNEQF
>TRBV10-3|NA|11
AISESRALEQY
>TRBV19|NA|11
ASSIGLGYGYT
>TRBV4-1|TRBD2|19
ASSQLPPETSGILSYNEQF
>TRBV10-2|TRBD1|13
ASSKIGTANTEAF
>TRBV7-9|NA|10
ASSLVTYEQY
>TRBV7-9|NA|13
ASSLVIKENEKLF
>TRBV5-1|NA|9
ASSNQETQY
>TRBV7-4|TRBD2|17
ASSTKRGTSGSRGYEQY
>TRBV27|TRBD2|16
ASSFTRLAGESQETQY
>TRBV9|NA|14
ASSVGLAGHNEKLF
>TRBV6-1|TRBD2|14
ASSELSSGLVYEQY
>TRBV29-1|NA|10
SVPTGYNEQF
>TRBV28|NA|13
ASSLSTPSFYGYT
>TRBV5-5|TRBD2|14
ASSLMASGLVYEQY
>TRBV9|TRBD1|11
ASSPRTGEELF
>TRBV5-7|TRBD1|15
ASSSRDRGRVNTEAF
>TRBV5-1|NA|11
ASSLVGEYEQY
>TRBV5-5|NA|11
ASSEPRLWGYT
>TRBV16|TRBD1|12
ASSQSSGGETQY
>TRBV11-2|NA|11
ASSLVLGTEAF
>TRBV27|TRBD1|14
ASSLGQGALGYEQY
>TRBV5-4|NA|10
ASSRQEGEQF
>TRBV10-1|NA|12
ASSESTQGNEQF
>TRBV2|NA|13
ASRTTRGVSHEQY
>TRBV6-5|NA|13
ASSFGPGTSYEQY
>TRBV19|NA|14
ASSRRGGAPDQPQH
>TRBV5-1|NA|11
ASSLAAGETQY
>TRBV27|NA|9
ASSHTGELF
>TRBV7-9|NA|11
ASSLLLSNEQF
>TRBV5-6|TRBD1|14
ASSFRGQAKIYEQY
>TRBV11-2|TRBD2|14
ASSLVTSGQANEQF
>TRBV21-1|NA|9
ASSYSQPQH
>TRBV2|NA|11
ASMPPSGNTIY
>TRBV16|NA|12
ASSQMWSSYEQY
>TRBV7-2|TRBD1|14
ASSFSDREVGGELF
>TRBV5-1|TRBD1|13
ASSLGQGDKNIQY
>TRBV18|TRBD2|17
ASSLTGTAGLASTDTQY
>TRBV19|TRBD1|13
ASSKRQGYQETQY
>TRBV6-5|TRBD2|12
ASARTSGSEEQY
>TRBV25-1|TRBD2|11
ASGGYEGGELF
>TRBV15|TRBD1|16
ATSRAGRGRGSTDTQY
>TRBV19|NA|11
ASSRGYEDTQY
>TRBV19|TRBD1|12
ASSMGTGLYEQY